A selection of T cell receptor beta chains follows, all from one sample in a study of blood T cell repertoires in COVID-19. This table comes from immunoSEQ multiplex PCR, and its TCRdb copy is limited to in-frame clones, with some not included. The sample includes about 280,000 clones, around 86% of them seen just once. The sample comprised peripheral blood. The source of these receptors is a woman between 40 and 55 years old who had recovered from COVID-19. The CDR3 runs from the conserved cysteine through the conserved F or W. The D gene is left open where the match is weak. Clone size, where shown, is once, few, many, or a class for clones that have expanded.

D gene,V gene,J gene,clone size,CDR3 protein,CDR3 DNA
.,TRBV5-1,TRBJ1-2,few,CASRLNDQTNYGYTF,TGCGCCAGCAGACTAAATGACCAGACTAACTATGGCTACACCTTC
.,TRBV5-5,TRBJ1-2,few,CASSLTNYGYTF,TGTGCCAGCAGCTTAACAAACTATGGCTACACCTTC
.,TRBV3-1/TRBV3-2,TRBJ1-6,.,CASSQGGGWGQLSPLHF,TGTGCCAGCAGCCAAGGCGGTGGGTGGGGGCAGCTGTCACCCCTCCACTTT
.,TRBV6-5,TRBJ2-7,.,CASSSRDSSYEQYF,TGTGCCAGCAGTAGCAGGGACTCCTCCTACGAGCAGTACTTC
.,TRBV5-1,TRBJ1-1,.,CASSDQGPTEAFF,TGCGCCAGCAGCGACCAGGGCCCCACTGAAGCTTTCTTT
.,TRBV3-1/TRBV3-2,TRBJ2-5,many,CASSQSDTQETQYF,TGTGCCAGCAGCCAATCCGACACCCAAGAGACCCAGTACTTC
TRBD1,TRBV18,TRBJ2-3,.,CASSPWGTGGTDTQYF,TGTGCCAGCTCACCTTGGGGGACAGGGGGCACAGATACGCAGTATTTT
TRBD2,TRBV4-1,TRBJ2-7,.,CASSQDSLAGYEQYF,TGCGCCAGCAGCCAAGATTCACTAGCGGGCTACGAGCAGTACTTC
.,TRBV3-1/TRBV3-2,TRBJ2-5,.,CASSLQGGTQYF,TGTGCCAGCAGCCTCCAAGGGGGGACCCAGTACTTC
TRBD1,TRBV24-1,TRBJ2-3,.,CATSDFGQGADTQYF,TGTGCCACCAGTGATTTCGGACAGGGCGCAGATACGCAGTATTTT
.,TRBV2,TRBJ2-2,.,CASIWLKNTGELFF,TGTGCCAGCATCTGGCTTAAGAACACCGGGGAGCTGTTTTTT
.,TRBV24-1,TRBJ2-7,.,CATSSGDSYEQYF,TGTGCCACCAGTTCGGGGGACTCCTACGAGCAGTACTTC
TRBD1,TRBV5-1,TRBJ2-5,.,CASSLEPQGAKETQYF,TGCGCCAGCAGCTTGGAACCCCAGGGGGCGAAAGAGACCCAGTACTTC
TRBD1,TRBV4-2,TRBJ2-7,.,CASSQEQGAYEQYF,TGTGCCAGCAGCCAAGAACAGGGGGCCTACGAGCAGTACTTC
TRBD2,TRBV10-2,TRBJ2-1,.,CASSARLAGPLFF,TGCGCCAGCAGTGCCCGACTAGCGGGGCCCCTTTTCTTC
TRBD1,TRBV7-9,TRBJ1-3,few,CASSPRTGSGNTIYF,TGTGCCAGCAGCCCTAGGACAGGCTCTGGAAACACCATATATTTT
.,TRBV9,TRBJ2-1,.,CASSAGIEQFF,TGTGCCAGCAGCGCGGGGATCGAGCAGTTCTTC
TRBD1,TRBV5-4,TRBJ1-2,few,CASSPGQGTSHYGYTF,TGTGCCAGCAGCCCGGGACAGGGGACCAGTCACTATGGCTACACCTTC
TRBD2,TRBV15,TRBJ2-1,.,CATSPEGLLAGVGNEQFF,TGTGCCACCAGCCCTGAGGGGCTCCTAGCGGGAGTCGGCAATGAGCAGTTCTTC
.,TRBV14,TRBJ2-4,.,CASSRPGQPTPYF,TGTGCCAGCAGCCGACCTGGACAGCCGACCCCATACTTC
.,TRBV11-2,TRBJ1-1,many,CASSQGWRETEAFF,TGTGCCAGCAGCCAGGGATGGCGGGAAACTGAAGCTTTCTTT
TRBD1,TRBV29-1,TRBJ1-5,.,CSVLGQGGQPQHF,TGCAGCGTCCTTGGACAGGGCGGGCAGCCCCAGCATTTT
TRBD1,TRBV2,TRBJ2-7,few,CASSVQTGVLYEQYF,TGTGCCAGCAGTGTTCAGACAGGGGTCCTCTACGAGCAGTACTTC
TRBD1,TRBV11-2,TRBJ2-1,.,CASSLGQSNEQFF,TGTGCCAGCAGCCTGGGACAGTCCAATGAGCAGTTCTTC
TRBD1,TRBV28,TRBJ2-5,.,CASSPRTGGSETQYF,TGTGCCAGCAGTCCACGGACAGGGGGCTCGGAGACCCAGTACTTC
TRBD1,TRBV24-1,TRBJ2-7,.,CATSDLGQGATAYEQYF,TGTGCCACCAGTGATCTGGGACAGGGGGCTACCGCCTACGAGCAGTACTTC
TRBD1,TRBV7-8,TRBJ1-5,.,CASSLDRGENQPQHF,TGTGCCAGCAGCTTAGACAGGGGGGAAAATCAGCCCCAGCATTTT
TRBD1,TRBV3-1/TRBV3-2,TRBJ1-6,.,CASRTGGNSPLHF,TGTGCCAGCCGGACAGGCGGTAATTCACCCCTCCACTTT
TRBD1,TRBV6-6,TRBJ1-5,.,CASSYPEDRVPQHF,TGTGCCAGCAGTTACCCCGAGGACAGGGTGCCCCAGCATTTT
TRBD1,TRBV27,TRBJ2-2,.,CASGGQGARGELFF,TGTGCCAGCGGCGGACAGGGGGCGCGCGGGGAGCTGTTTTTT
TRBD2,TRBV5-1,TRBJ2-3,.,CASSIGLAGVGTDTQYF,TGCGCCAGCAGCATAGGACTAGCGGGAGTTGGGACAGATACGCAGTATTTT